The T cell receptor beta chain described here comes from a study of metastatic and nonmetastatic thyroid tumors. Background on the study: Patients with malignant and benign thyroid disease provided blood and tumor or nodule tissue, whose repertoires were compared. Study-level results: Malignant thyroid tumors reportedly had TCR beta diversity that was significantly higher than in benign nodules, in blood and tumor.

In the original analysis: CDR3 was compared across clinicopathological groups, and the resulting differences were used to build a distant-metastasis classifier for papillary thyroid cancer. TCRdb redid the clone calls on the PCR reads using MiXCR. In this record, the V and J calls reflect TCRdb's handling and not the investigators' own analysis. The sample records 7,000 to 8,000 clones, 32% being singletons. Before thyroid surgery, none of the patients had received any treatment. As regards this clone: What it binds is not known. The junction departs from the called germline gene at one end, perhaps through a read error.

Sequencing was carried out using tumor tissue. This receptor was identified in a female donor with papillary thyroid cancer or a benign thyroid nodule (not recorded which). Some clones in this sample may be carry-over from other donors' samples.

The CDR3 nucleotides read TGCAGTGCTAGAGATAAGCGGGACCGTGGCTACTCCTTC. Protein sequence: CSARDKRDRGYSF. The chain carries TRBV20-1 and TRBJ1-2, with TRBD1 as a possible D gene (5 bases). This CDR3 comprises 13 residues. Germline loops: CDR1 DFQATT, CDR2 SNEGSKA (reference sequence).